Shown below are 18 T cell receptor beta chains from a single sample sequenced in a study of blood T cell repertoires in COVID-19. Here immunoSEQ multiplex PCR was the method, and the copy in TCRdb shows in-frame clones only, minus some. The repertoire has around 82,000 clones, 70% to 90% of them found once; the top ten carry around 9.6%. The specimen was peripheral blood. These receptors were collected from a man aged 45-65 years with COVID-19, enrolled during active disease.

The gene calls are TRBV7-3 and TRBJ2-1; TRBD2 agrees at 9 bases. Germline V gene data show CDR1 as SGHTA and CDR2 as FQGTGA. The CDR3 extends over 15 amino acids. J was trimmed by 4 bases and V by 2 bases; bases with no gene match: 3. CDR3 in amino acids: CASSLGGRGYNEQFF. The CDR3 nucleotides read TGTGCCAGCAGCTTAGGCGGGAGGGGGTACAATGAGCAGTTCTTC. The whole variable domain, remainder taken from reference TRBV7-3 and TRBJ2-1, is GAGVSQTPSNKVTEKGKYVELRCDPISGHTALYWYRQSLGQGPEFLIYFQGTGAADDSGLPNDRFFAVRPEGSVSTLKIQRTERGDSAVYLCASSLGGRGYNEQFFGPGTRLTVL.

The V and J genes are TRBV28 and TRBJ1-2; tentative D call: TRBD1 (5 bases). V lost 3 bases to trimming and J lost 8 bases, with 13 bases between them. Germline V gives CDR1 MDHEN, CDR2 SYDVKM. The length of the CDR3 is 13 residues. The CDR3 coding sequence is TGTGCCAGCAGTTTCAGGCAGGGTCAAGGCTACACCTTC. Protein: CASSFRQGQGYTF.

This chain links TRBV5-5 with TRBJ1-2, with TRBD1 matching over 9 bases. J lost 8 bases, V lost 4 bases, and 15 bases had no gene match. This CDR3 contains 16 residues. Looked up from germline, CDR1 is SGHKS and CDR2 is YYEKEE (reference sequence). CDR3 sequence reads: CASSVGQGRGLGGYTF. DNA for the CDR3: TGTGCCAGCAGCGTGGGACAGGGTAGGGGATTGGGCGGCTACACCTTC. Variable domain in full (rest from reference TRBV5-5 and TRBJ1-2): DAGVTQSPTHLIKTRGQQVTLRCSPISGHKSVSWYQQVLGQGPQFIFQYYEKEERGRGNFPDRFSARQFPNYSSELNVNALLLGDSALYLCASSVGQGRGLGGYTFGSGTRLTVV.

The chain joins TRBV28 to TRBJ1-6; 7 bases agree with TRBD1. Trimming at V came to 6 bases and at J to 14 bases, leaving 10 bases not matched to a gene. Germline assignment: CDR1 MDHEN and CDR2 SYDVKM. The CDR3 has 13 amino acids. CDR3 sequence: CASRTGQVLALHF. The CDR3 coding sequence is TGTGCCAGCAGAACCGGACAGGTCTTAGCCCTCCACTTT.

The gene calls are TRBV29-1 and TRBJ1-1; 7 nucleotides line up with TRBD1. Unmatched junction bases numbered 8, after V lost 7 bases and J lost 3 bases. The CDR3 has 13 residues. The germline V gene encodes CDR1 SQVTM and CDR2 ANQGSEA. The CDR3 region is CSARGKMDTEAFF. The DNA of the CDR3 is TGCAGCGCCAGGGGGAAGATGGACACTGAAGCTTTCTTT.

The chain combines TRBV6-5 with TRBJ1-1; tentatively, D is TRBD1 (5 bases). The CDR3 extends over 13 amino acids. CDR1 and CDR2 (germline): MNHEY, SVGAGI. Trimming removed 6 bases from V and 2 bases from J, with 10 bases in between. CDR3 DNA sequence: TGTGCCAGCAGGGGGGGTGTTAACACTGAAGCTTTCTTT. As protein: CASRGGVNTEAFF.

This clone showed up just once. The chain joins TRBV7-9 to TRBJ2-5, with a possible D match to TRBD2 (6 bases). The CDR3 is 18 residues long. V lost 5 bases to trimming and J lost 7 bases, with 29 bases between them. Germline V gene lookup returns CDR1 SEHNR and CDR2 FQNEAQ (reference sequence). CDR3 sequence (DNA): TGTGCCAGCAGCGCCCATTCAGGGAGGTCCACCCAATACCGGACCCAGTACTTC. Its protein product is CASSAHSGRSTQYRTQYF.

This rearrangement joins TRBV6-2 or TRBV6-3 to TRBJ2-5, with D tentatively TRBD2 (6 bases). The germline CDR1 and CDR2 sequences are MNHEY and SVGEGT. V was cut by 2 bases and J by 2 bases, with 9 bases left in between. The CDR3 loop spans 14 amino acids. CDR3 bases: TGTGCCAGCAGTTACCTCCGGGGGCAAGAGACCCAGTACTTC. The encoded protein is CASSYLRGQETQYF.

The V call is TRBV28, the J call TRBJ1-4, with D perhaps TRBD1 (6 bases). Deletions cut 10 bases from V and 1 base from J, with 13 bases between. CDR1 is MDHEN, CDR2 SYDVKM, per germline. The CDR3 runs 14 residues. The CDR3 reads CAIRQGRTNEKLFF. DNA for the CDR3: TGTGCCATCCGGCAGGGGCGAACTAATGAAAAACTGTTTTTT.

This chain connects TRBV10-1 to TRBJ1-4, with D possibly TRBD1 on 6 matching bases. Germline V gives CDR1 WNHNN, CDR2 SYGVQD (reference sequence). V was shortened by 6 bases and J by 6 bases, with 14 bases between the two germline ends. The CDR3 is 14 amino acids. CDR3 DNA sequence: TGCGCCAGCAGCGGGACAAGGGGCCATGAAAAACTGTTTTTT. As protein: CASSGTRGHEKLFF.

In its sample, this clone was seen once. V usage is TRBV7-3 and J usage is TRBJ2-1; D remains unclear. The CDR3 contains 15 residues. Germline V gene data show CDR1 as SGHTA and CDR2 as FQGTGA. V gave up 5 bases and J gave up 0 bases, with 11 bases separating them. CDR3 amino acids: CASSLDSNSYNEQFF. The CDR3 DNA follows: TGTGCCAGCAGCCTCGACTCGAACTCCTACAATGAGCAGTTCTTC.

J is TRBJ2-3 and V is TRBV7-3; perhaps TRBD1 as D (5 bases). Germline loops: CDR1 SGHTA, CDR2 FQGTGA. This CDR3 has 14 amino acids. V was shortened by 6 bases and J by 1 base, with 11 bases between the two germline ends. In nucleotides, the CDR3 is TGTGCCAGCAGTCCCAGGGTGGGCACAGATACGCAGTATTTT. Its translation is CASSPRVGTDTQYF. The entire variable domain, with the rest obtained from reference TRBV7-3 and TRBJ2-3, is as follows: GAGVSQTPSNKVTEKGKYVELRCDPISGHTALYWYRQSLGQGPEFLIYFQGTGAADDSGLPNDRFFAVRPEGSVSTLKIQRTERGDSAVYLCASSPRVGTDTQYFGPGTRLTVL.

The CDR3 is CASREGKVTDTQYF. The CDR3 DNA reads as TGTGCCAGCAGGGAGGGGAAAGTGACAGATACGCAGTATTTT. This chain joins TRBV6-5 and TRBJ2-3; tentative D call: TRBD2 (6 bases). V dropped 6 bases and J dropped 3 bases, with 13 bases sitting between them. This CDR3 contains 14 residues. Germline V gene sequence: CDR1 MNHEY, CDR2 SVGAGI.

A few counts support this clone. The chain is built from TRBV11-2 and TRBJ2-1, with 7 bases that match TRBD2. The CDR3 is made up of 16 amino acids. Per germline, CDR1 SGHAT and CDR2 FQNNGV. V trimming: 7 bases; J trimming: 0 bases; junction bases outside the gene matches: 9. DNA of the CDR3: TGTGCCAGCACCTTTGGCGGGAGTAGCTCCTACAATGAGCAGTTCTTC. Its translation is CASTFGGSSSYNEQFF.

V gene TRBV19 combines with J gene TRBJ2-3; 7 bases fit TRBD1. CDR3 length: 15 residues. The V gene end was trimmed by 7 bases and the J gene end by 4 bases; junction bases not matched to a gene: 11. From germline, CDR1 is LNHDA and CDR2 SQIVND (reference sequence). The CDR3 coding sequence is TGTGCCAGTAAATGGAGACAGGGTAATCCAGATACGCAGTATTTT. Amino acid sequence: CASKWRQGNPDTQYF. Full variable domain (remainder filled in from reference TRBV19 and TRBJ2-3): DGGITQSPKYLFRKEGQNVTLSCEQNLNHDAMYWYRQDPGQGLRLIYYSQIVNDFQKGDIAEGYSVSREKKESFPLTVTSAQKNPTAFYLCASKWRQGNPDTQYFGPGTRLTVL.

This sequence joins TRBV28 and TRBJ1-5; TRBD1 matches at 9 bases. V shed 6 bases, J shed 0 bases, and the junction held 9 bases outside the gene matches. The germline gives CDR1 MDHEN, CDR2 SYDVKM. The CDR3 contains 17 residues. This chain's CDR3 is CASRLGTGSYSNQPQHF. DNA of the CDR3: TGTGCCAGCAGACTCGGGACAGGGAGTTATAGCAATCAGCCCCAGCATTTT.

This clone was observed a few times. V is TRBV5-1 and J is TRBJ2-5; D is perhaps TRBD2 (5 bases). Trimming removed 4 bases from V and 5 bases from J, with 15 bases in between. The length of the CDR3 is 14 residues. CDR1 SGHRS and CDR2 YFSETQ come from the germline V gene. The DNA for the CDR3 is TGCGCCAGCAGCACCGGACGGGGTTGGGAGACCCAGTACTTC. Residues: CASSTGRGWETQYF.

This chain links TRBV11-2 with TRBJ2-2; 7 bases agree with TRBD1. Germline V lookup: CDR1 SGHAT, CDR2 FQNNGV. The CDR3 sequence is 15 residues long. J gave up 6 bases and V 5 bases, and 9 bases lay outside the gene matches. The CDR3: CASSTDREFPGELFF. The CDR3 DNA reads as TGTGCCAGCAGCACTGACAGGGAATTTCCCGGGGAGCTGTTTTTT.